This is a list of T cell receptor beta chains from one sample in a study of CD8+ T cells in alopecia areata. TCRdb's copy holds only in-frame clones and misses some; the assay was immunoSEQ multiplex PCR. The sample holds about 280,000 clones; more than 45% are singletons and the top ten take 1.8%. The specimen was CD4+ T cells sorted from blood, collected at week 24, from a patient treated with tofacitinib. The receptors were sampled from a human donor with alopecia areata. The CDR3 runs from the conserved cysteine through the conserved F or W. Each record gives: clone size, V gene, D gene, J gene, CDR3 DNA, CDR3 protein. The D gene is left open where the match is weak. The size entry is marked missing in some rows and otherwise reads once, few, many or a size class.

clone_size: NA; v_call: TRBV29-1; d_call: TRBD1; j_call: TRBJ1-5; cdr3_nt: TGCAGCGTCCAGTACGGGACAGGCCCAGGGCCCCAGCATTTT; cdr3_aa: CSVQYGTGPGPQHF
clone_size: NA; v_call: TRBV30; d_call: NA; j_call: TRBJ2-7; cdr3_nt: TGTGCCTGGAGTAAGGACGGAAACTACGAGCAGTACTTC; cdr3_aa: CAWSKDGNYEQYF
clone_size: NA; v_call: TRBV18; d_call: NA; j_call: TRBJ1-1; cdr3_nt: TGTGCCAGCTCGCCATCCGGGACCACTGAAGCTTTCTTT; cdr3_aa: CASSPSGTTEAFF
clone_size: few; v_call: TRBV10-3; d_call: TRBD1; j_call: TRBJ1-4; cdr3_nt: TGTGCCACCACAGGGGTAACTAATGAAAAACTGTTTTTT; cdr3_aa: CATTGVTNEKLFF
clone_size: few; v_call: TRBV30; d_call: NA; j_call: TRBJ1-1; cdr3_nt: TGTGCCTGGAAGGGACATTTCAACACTGAAGCTTTCTTT; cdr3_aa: CAWKGHFNTEAFF
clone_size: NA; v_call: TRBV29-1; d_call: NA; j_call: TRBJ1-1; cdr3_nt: TGCAGCGTTAATGGTCTTTTGGTCACTGAAGCTTTCTTT; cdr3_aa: CSVNGLLVTEAFF
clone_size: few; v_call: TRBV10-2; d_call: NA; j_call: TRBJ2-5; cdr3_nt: TGCGCCAGCAGGCCAGGGTCGGAGACCCAGTACTTC; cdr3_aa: CASRPGSETQYF
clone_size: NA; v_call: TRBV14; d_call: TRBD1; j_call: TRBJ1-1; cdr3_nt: TGTGCCAGCAGCTTGACAGGGGGGAACACTGAAGCTTTCTTT; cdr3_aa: CASSLTGGNTEAFF
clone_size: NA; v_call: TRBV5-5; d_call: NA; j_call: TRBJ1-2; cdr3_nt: TGTGCCAGCAGCTCCCGGGACATATATGGCTACACCTTC; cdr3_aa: CASSSRDIYGYTF
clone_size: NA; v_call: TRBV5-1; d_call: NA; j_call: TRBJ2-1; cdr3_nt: TGCGCCAGCAGAGTCGGCAATGAGCAGTTCTTC; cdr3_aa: CASRVGNEQFF
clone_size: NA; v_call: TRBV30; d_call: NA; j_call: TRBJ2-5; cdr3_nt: TGTGCCTCTCGGCCAGTCCAAGAGACCCAGTACTTC; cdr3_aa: CASRPVQETQYF
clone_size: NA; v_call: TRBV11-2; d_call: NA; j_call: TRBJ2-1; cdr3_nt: TGTGCCAGCAGTCCTCGAAGGTTGGGTATCGGCTCCTACAATGAGCAGTTCTTC; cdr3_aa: CASSPRRLGIGSYNEQFF
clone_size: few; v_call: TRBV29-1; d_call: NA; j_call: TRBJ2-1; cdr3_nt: TGCAGCGTTAGGGCGTCAGGGTTGTACAATGAGCAGTTCTTC; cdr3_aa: CSVRASGLYNEQFF
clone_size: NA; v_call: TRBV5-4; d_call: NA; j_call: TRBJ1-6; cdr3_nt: TGTGCCAGCAGCTCCCCTCCTTATAATTCACCCCTCCACTTT; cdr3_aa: CASSSPPYNSPLHF
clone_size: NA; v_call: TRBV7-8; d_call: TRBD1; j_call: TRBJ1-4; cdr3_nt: TGTGCCAGCAGCTTAGGCAGGGGGCGGACTAATGAAAAACTGTTTTTT; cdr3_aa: CASSLGRGRTNEKLFF
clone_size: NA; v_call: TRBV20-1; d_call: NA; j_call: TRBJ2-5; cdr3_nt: TGCAGTGCTAGCAGGGATGAGACCCAGTACTTC; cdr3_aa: CSASRDETQYF
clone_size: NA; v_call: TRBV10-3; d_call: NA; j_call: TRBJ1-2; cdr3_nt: TGTGCCATCAGTGAGTCTATGACAGCCTGGGATGGCTACACCTTC; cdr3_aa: CAISESMTAWDGYTF
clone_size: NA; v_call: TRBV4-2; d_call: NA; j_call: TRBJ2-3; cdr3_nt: TGTGCCAGCAGCCTATCCCCCGGGACTCACACAGATACGCAGTATTTT; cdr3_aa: CASSLSPGTHTDTQYF
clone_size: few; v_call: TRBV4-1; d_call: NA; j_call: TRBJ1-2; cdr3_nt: TGCGCCAGCAGCCAAGATAGAAGCTATGGCTACACCTTC; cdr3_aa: CASSQDRSYGYTF
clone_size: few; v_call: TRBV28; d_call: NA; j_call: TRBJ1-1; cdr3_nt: TGTGCCAGCAGTGCCGGACAGTCAGAAGCTTTCTTT; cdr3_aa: CASSAGQSEAFF
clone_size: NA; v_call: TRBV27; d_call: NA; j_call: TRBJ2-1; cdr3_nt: TGTGCCAGCAGTTTAGAACTAGGCAATGAGCAGTTCTTC; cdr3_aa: CASSLELGNEQFF
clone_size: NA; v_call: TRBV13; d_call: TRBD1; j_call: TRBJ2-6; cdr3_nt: TGTGCCAGCAGCCCCTTAAAGCGGGGACAGGGGACTGGGGCCAACGTCCTGACTTTC; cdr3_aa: CASSPLKRGQGTGANVLTF
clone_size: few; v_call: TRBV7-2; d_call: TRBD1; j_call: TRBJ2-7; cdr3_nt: TGTGCCAGCAGCCTAGGGGGCCGGTCCTACGAGCAGTACTTC; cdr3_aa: CASSLGGRSYEQYF
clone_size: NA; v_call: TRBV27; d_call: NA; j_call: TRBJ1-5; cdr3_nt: TGTGCCAGCAGTTTATTAACAGGGAATCAGCCCCAGCATTTT; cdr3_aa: CASSLLTGNQPQHF
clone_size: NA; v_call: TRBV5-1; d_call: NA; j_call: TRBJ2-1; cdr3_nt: TGCGCCAGCAGCCCCTTCTTGCGGGGCCCCAACAATGAGCAGTTCTTC; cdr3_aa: CASSPFLRGPNNEQFF
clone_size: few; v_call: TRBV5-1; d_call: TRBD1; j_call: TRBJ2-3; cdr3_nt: TGCGCCAGCAGCTTTTCACGGGACAGGGGAGATACGCAGTATTTT; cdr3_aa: CASSFSRDRGDTQYF
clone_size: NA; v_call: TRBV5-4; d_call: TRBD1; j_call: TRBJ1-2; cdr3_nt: TGTGCCAGCTCACGGCTAGGACAGGACGATGGCTACACCTTC; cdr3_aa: CASSRLGQDDGYTF
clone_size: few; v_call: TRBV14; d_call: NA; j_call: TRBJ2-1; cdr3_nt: TGTGCTTCCTCGCTTCGGGGGTGGAACAATGAGCAGTTCTTC; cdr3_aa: CASSLRGWNNEQFF
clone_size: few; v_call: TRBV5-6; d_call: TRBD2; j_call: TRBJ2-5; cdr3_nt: TGTGCCAGCAGCTTCCCTCTGCGGGGGATGTACCAAGAGACCCAGTACTTC; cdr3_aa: CASSFPLRGMYQETQYF
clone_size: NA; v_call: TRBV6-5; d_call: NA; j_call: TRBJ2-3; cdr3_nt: TGTGCCAGCAGAAGGGGGGATACGCAGTATTTT; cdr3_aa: CASRRGDTQYF
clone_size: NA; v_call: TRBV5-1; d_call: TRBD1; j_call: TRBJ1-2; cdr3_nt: TGCGCCAGCAGCCTGGCGACAGGGGGAGGCTACACCTTC; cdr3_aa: CASSLATGGGYTF
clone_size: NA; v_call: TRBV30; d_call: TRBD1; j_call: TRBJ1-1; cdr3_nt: TGTGCCTGGAGTGTACTAGGAGGGGGACAGGGTGAAGCTTTCTTT; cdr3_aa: CAWSVLGGGQGEAFF
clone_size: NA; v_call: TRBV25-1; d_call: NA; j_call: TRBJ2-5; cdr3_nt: TGTGCCAGCAGTGGCAGGGGTTCAGAGACCCAGTACTTC; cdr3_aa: CASSGRGSETQYF
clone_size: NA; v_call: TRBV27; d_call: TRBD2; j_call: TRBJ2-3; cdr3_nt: TGTGCCAGCAGACGGAGCGGGGGTCCCCTTCCGGATACGCAGTATTTT; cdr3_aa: CASRRSGGPLPDTQYF
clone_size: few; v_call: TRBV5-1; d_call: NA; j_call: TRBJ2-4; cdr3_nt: TGCGCCAGCAGCAGCACAGCTCTAGCCAAAAACATTCAGTACTTC; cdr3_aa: CASSSTALAKNIQYF
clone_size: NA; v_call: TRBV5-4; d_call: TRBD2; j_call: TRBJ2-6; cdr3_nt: TGTGCCAGCAGCTTCGGTGGCGGGGGGGCCGCATCTGGGGCCAACGTCCTGACTTTC; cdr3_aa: CASSFGGGGAASGANVLTF
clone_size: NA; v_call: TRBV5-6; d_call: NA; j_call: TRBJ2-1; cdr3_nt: TGTGCCAGCAGCTTTGTCGGCCGGGGCGATGAGCAGTTCTTC; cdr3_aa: CASSFVGRGDEQFF
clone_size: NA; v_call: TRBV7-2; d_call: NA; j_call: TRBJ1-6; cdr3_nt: TGTGCCAGCAGTGACCTACGGAATTCACCCCTCCACTTT; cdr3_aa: CASSDLRNSPLHF
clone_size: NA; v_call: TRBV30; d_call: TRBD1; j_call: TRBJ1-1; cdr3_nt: TGTGCCTGGACCCACAGGGGGCTAAACACTGAAGCTTTCTTT; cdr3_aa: CAWTHRGLNTEAFF
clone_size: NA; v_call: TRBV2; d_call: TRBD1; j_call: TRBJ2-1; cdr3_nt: TGTGCCAGCAAGGGGGCCCCCCCGCTGGGGCACCCCAATGAGCAGTTCTTC; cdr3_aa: CASKGAPPLGHPNEQFF
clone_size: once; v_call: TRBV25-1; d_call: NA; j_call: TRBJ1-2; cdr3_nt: TGTGCCAGCACCTCAGGGGCCCTCTCCTATGGCTACACCTTC; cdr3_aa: CASTSGALSYGYTF
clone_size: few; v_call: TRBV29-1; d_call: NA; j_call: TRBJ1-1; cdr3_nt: TGCAGCGTTGAAGGTCTCAGAGCTAACACTGAAGCTTTCTTT; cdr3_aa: CSVEGLRANTEAFF
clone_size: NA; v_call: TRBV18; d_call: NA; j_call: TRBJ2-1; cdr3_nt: TGTGCCAGCTCACCGACAGACAATGAGCAGTTCTTC; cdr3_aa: CASSPTDNEQFF
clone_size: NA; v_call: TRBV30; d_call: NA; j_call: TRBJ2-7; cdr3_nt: TGTGCCTGGGGCCCGCGGGAACTCTTGAACTACGAGCAGTACTTC; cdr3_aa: CAWGPRELLNYEQYF
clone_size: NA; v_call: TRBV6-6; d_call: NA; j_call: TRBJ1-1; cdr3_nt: TGTGCCAGCAGTTCCCGGGGGTGGAACACTGAAGCTTTCTTT; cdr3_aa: CASSSRGWNTEAFF
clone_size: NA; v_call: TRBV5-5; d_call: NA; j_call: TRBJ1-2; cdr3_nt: TGTGCCAGCAAACACCTAGGGTATGGCTACACCTTC; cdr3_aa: CASKHLGYGYTF
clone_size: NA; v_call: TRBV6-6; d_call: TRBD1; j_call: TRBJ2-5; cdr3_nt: TGTGCCAGCAGTAAAGGAGGACAGGGTCGAGAGACCCAGTACTTC; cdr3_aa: CASSKGGQGRETQYF
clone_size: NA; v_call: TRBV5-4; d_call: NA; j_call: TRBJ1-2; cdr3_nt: TGTGCCAGCAGCTTGGAGACCAAGGCTAACTATGGCTACACCTTC; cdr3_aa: CASSLETKANYGYTF
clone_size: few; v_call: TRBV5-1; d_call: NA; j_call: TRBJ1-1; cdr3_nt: TGCGCCAGCAGCTTGATCTTAGGAGAAGGCACTGAAGCTTTCTTT; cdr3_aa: CASSLILGEGTEAFF
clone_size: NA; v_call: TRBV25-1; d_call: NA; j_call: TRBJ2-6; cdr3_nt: TGTGCCAGCAGGGACAGAAACTCTGGGGCCAACGTCCTGACTTTC; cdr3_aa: CASRDRNSGANVLTF
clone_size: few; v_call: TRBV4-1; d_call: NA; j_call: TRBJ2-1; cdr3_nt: TGCGCCAGCAGGAAAGGGGATGAGCAGTTCTTC; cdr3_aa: CASRKGDEQFF